This TCR beta chain was retrieved from a study of early T cells in non-severe SARS-CoV-2 infection. Background on the study: Sequencing was performed on bulk RNA from unsorted whole blood, leaving chains unpaired.

Whole-study results and caveats: A preference for anti-spike CD8 responses marked VDJdb matching, which missed private and CD4 specificities.

Separate cDNA molecules each had unique molecular identifiers attached to them. TCRdb reprocessed the 5' RACE reads via MiXCR and lists one record per CDR3 protein. The sample holds 20,000 to 25,000 distinct CDR3 sequences, 4% to 5.5% seen once. There are many counts of this clonotype. What it binds is unknown. Sequenced material: whole blood. The sequence came from an adult who was a healthcare worker with PCR-confirmed SARS-CoV-2 infection or an uninfected control (not recorded which).

The CDR3 region has the DNA TGCAGTGCTCAGGACAGGGGGACTGAAGCTTTCTTT. Translating gives CSAQDRGTEAFF. This chain uses TRBV20-1 with TRBJ1-1; TRBD1 aligns across 10 bases. There are 12 residues in the CDR3. With 5 bases clipped from V and 5 bases from J, the junction kept 2 bases outside the gene matches. Germline V gives CDR1 DFQATT, CDR2 SNEGSKA (reference sequence).